The clone carrying this T cell receptor beta chain showed up just a few times. The data were taken from a study of CD8+CD57+ T cells in acquired aplastic anemia. The germline V gene encodes CDR1 WNHNN and CDR2 SYGVQD (reference sequence). CDR3 length: 14 amino acids. Trimming cost V 5 bases and J 7 bases; bases outside gene matches: 5. It was genomic DNA that served as the template for profiling TCR beta VDJ and CDR3. In TCRdb, the reads were re-called with MiXCR into one record per CDR3 protein. The sample has some 130,000 distinct CDR3 sequences; about half are singletons. This TCR derives from a human donor in good health, serving as a control. The material sequenced was sorted CD4+, CD8+, or CD8+CD57+ T cells (not recorded which) from PBMCs. V usage is TRBV10-1 and J usage is TRBJ2-1; 10 bases align to TRBD1. CDR3 DNA sequence: TGCGCCAGCAGTACCGGGACAGGGGTAAATGAGCAGTTCTTC. Amino acids: CASSTGTGVNEQFF.